This TCR beta chain was sequenced during a study of blood T cell repertoires in COVID-19. Study background: Sample material is recorded as cDNA or gDNA derived from T cells, B-cell-depleted T cells, or PBMCs.

Only a few counts were recorded for this clone. TCRdb's table, derived via immunoSEQ multiplex PCR, lists solely in-frame clones and lacks some. The profile shows around 180,000 clones, about 83% of them singletons. Germline trimming cut 3 bases from V and 4 bases from J; bases unmatched to any gene: 7. Germline CDR1 LNHDA, CDR2 SQIVND (reference sequence). CDR3 size: 15 residues. The material sequenced was peripheral blood. The rearrangement uses TRBV19 and TRBJ2-7, with 9 bases aligning to TRBD1. The clonotype comes from a human donor in a cohort sampled during active COVID-19. In DNA, the CDR3 is TGTGCCAGTAGTATGAGAACAGGGGGCTTATACGAGCAGTACTTC. As protein: CASSMRTGGLYEQYF. Full variable domain (remainder filled in from reference TRBV19 and TRBJ2-7): DGGITQSPKYLFRKEGQNVTLSCEQNLNHDAMYWYRQDPGQGLRLIYYSQIVNDFQKGDIAEGYSVSREKKESFPLTVTSAQKNPTAFYLCASSMRTGGLYEQYFGPGTRLTVT.